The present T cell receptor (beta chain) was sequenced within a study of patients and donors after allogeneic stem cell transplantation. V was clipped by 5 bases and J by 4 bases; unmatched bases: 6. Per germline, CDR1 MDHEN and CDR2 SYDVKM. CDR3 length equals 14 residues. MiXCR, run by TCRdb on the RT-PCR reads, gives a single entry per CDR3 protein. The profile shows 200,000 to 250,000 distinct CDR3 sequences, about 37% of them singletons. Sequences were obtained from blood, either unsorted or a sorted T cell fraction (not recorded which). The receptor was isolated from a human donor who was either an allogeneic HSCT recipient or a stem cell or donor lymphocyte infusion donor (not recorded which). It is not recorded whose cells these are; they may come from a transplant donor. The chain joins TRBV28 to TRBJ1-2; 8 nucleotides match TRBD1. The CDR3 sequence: CASSADRERYGYTF. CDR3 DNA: TGTGCCAGCAGTGCGGACAGGGAGCGCTATGGCTACACCTTC.